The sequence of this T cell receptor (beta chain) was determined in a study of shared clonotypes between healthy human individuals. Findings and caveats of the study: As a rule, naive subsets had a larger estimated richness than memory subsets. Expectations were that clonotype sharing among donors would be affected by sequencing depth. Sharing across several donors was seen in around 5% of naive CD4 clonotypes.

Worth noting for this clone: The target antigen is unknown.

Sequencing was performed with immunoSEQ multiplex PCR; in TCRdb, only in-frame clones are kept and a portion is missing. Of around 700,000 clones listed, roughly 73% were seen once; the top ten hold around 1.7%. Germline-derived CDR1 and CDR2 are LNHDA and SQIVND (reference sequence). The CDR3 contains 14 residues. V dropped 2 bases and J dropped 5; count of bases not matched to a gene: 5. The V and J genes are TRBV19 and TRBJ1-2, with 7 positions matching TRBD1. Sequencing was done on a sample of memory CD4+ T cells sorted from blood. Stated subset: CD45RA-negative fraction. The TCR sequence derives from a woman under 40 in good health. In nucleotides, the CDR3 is TGTGCCAGTAGTATATTGGGACAGCCATATGGCTACACCTTC. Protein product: CASSILGQPYGYTF.